One and the same sample provided the 29 T cell receptor beta chains below, sequenced in a study of T cell responses to AZD1222 COVID-19 vaccine. TCRdb's copy holds only in-frame clones and misses some; the assay was immunoSEQ multiplex PCR. The data hold about 140,000 clones, with approximately 89% observed a single time. The sequencing used peripheral blood, collected on day 0 of AZD1222 vaccination. Receptors were obtained from an adult in good health.

This rearrangement joins TRBV11-2 to TRBJ2-1; tentatively, D is TRBD1 or TRBD2 (5 bases each). Germline V gives CDR1 SGHAT, CDR2 FQNNGV. CDR3 length equals 17 residues. V was pared by 5 bases and J by 8 bases, with 25 bases between. In DNA form, the CDR3 reads TGTGCCAGCAGCCCCCCGGGACCCGATTGGTTTTACCATGAGCAGTTCTTC. It is translated as CASSPPGPDWFYHEQFF.

The V and J genes are TRBV7-8 and TRBJ2-7; D not certain. The germline gives CDR1 SGHVS, CDR2 FQNEAQ. The CDR3 contains 14 residues. Deletions cut 4 bases from V and 2 bases from J, with 12 bases between. The CDR3 bases are TGTGCCAGCAGCTCCCAACGGACGACCTACGAGCAGTACTTC. Its translation: CASSSQRTTYEQYF. Drawing the rest from reference TRBV7-8 and TRBJ2-7, the complete variable domain is GAGVSQSPRYKVAKRGQDVALRCDPISGHVSLFWYQQALGQGPEFLTYFQNEAQLDKSGLPSDRFFAERPEGSVSTLKIQRTQQEDSAVYLCASSSQRTTYEQYFGPGTRLTVT.

The CDR3 protein is CATSWGFEQYF. The CDR3, as DNA: TGTGCCACCTCGTGGGGATTCGAGCAGTACTTC. V gene TRBV10-3 combines with J gene TRBJ2-7, with D hard to call. The V gene lost 10 bases and the J gene lost 6 bases, with 13 bases spanning the gap. The germline gives CDR1 ENHRY, CDR2 SYGVKD. This CDR3 has 11 amino acids.

This chain uses TRBV24-1 with TRBJ1-5; a weak D match, TRBD1 (5 bases). The CDR3 extends over 14 amino acids. CDR1 is KGHDR, CDR2 SFDVKD, per germline. Trimming shortened V by 4 bases and J by 11 bases, and 17 bases separated the two germline ends. The CDR3 region is CATSDPPAGSTQHF. CDR3 DNA: TGTGCCACCAGTGACCCCCCGGCAGGGAGTACCCAGCATTTT.

This rearrangement joins TRBV9 to TRBJ1-3; no clear D. Germline V CDR1 and CDR2: SGDLS, YYNGEE. The V end lost 0 bases, the J end lost 0 bases, and 13 bases lay between the germline ends. The CDR3 runs to 17 residues. As DNA, the CDR3 is TGTGCCAGCAGCGTAGATGCGGGGAGGAGCTCTGGAAACACCATATATTTT. Protein: CASSVDAGRSSGNTIYF.

The rearrangement uses TRBV3-1 (or the pseudogene TRBV3-2) and TRBJ2-3; D call uncertain. V gave up 7 bases and J gave up 0 bases, with 11 bases separating them. Germline CDR1 and CDR2: LGHDT and YNNKEL (reference sequence). This CDR3 region has 14 residues. The CDR3 coding sequence is TGTGCCAGCAACTTTCAGGAGAGCACAGATACGCAGTATTTT. It is translated as CASNFQESTDTQYF.

The chain joins TRBV4-2 to TRBJ2-3; 15 bases match TRBD2. Per the germline V gene, CDR1 is LGHNA and CDR2 is YNFKEQ. CDR3 length: 19 amino acids. V lost 4 bases to trimming and J lost 2 bases; unmatched junction nucleotides: 10. This CDR3 reads CASSLNPGLAGGDTDTQYF. Written as DNA, the CDR3 is TGTGCCAGCAGCCTTAATCCGGGACTAGCGGGGGGAGACACAGATACGCAGTATTTT.

J is TRBJ2-5 and V is TRBV7-9; perhaps TRBD1 as D (6 bases). Per the germline V gene, CDR1 is SEHNR and CDR2 is FQNEAQ (reference sequence). Trimming left V 5 bases short and J 3 bases short, with 13 bases between. The CDR3 runs to 14 residues. The CDR3 here is CASSTYRDEETQYF. The CDR3 DNA reads as TGTGCCAGCAGCACGTACAGGGATGAAGAGACCCAGTACTTC.

The V call is TRBV29-1, the J call TRBJ1-2, with a tentative D call TRBD1 (5 bases). Germline CDR1 reads SQVTM; CDR2 reads ANQGSEA. Trimming left V 0 bases short and J 4 bases short, with 12 bases between. The CDR3 has 14 amino acids. The CDR3 sequence is CSVEEGQAAYGYTF. The CDR3 region has the DNA TGCAGCGTTGAAGAGGGGCAGGCCGCCTATGGCTACACCTTC.

The V gene is TRBV29-1, the J gene TRBJ2-5; 7 bases line up with TRBD1. Germline assignment: CDR1 SQVTM and CDR2 ANQGSEA. The CDR3 spans 15 residues. V lost 1 base and J lost 2; bases outside the gene matches: 7. The CDR3 loop reads CSVEVPGQIQETQYF. The CDR3 region has the DNA TGCAGCGTTGAAGTACCGGGACAGATACAAGAGACCCAGTACTTC.

The rearrangement links TRBV11-3 to TRBJ2-1; TRBD1 matches 8 bases. Germline values: CDR1 SGHNT, CDR2 YENEEA. The CDR3 covers 15 residues. V dropped 1 base and J dropped 8; count of bases not matched to a gene: 7. CDR3 DNA sequence: TGTGCCAGCAGCTTAGTAAGGACAGGGTCCGATGAGCAGTTCTTC. Protein sequence: CASSLVRTGSDEQFF. The full variable domain, in which reference TRBV11-3 and TRBJ2-1 provide the parts outside the CDR3, is EAGVVQSPRYKIIEKKQPVAFWCNPISGHNTLYWYLQNLGQGPELLIRYENEEAVDDSQLPKDRFSAERLKGVDSTLKIQPAELGDSAVYLCASSLVRTGSDEQFFGPGTRLTVL.

V and J are TRBV10-3 and TRBJ1-2; D remains ambiguous. CDR3 length: 14 amino acids. In germline, CDR1 is ENHRY, CDR2 SYGVKD. Trimming removed 3 bases at V and 5 bases at J, with 13 bases between. This CDR3 is CAISDSTGIYGYTF. Here the CDR3 DNA reads TGTGCCATCAGTGATTCGACGGGCATATATGGCTACACCTTC.

This chain connects TRBV7-4 to TRBJ1-5; D remains ambiguous. CDR1 is SGHVT and CDR2 is SQSDAQ in the germline V gene. The CDR3 sequence is 11 residues long. Trimming took off 6 bases at V and 5 bases at J, with 5 bases between the two ends. The CDR3 DNA reads TGTGCCAGCAGACGTTATCAGCCCCAGCATTTT. Encoded protein: CASRRYQPQHF.

CDR3 region: CASSVAQSGRFYEQFF. In nucleotides, the CDR3 is TGTGCCAGCAGCGTAGCGCAGAGCGGGAGGTTCTATGAGCAGTTCTTC. This chain uses TRBV9 with TRBJ2-1; 9 nucleotides agree with TRBD2. The CDR3 contains 16 residues. Germline values: CDR1 SGDLS, CDR2 YYNGEE. V shed 0 bases, J shed 8 bases, and the junction held 9 bases outside the gene matches.

This rearrangement joins TRBV4-3 to TRBJ2-6; D gene uncertain. The CDR3 contains 17 residues. Germline V gene lookup returns CDR1 LGHNA and CDR2 YSLEER. V lost 1 base, J lost 0 bases, and 10 bases lay in between. CDR3 sequence reads: CASSQGYQYSGANVLTF. As DNA, the CDR3 is TGCGCCAGCAGCCAAGGGTATCAATACTCTGGGGCCAACGTCCTGACTTTC.

This sequence joins TRBV4-2 and TRBJ1-1; D is unresolved. Germline CDR1 reads LGHNA; CDR2 reads YNFKEQ. The CDR3 spans 15 residues. Deletions cut 1 base from V and 0 bases from J, with 9 bases between. This chain's CDR3 is CASSQVSRMNTEAFF. CDR3 in DNA: TGTGCCAGCAGCCAAGTAAGCAGGATGAACACTGAAGCTTTCTTT.

With regard to this clone: This same CDR3 is encoded by further DNA sequences in the sample. The chain has TRBV3-1 (or the pseudogene TRBV3-2) and TRBJ1-6, with D hard to call. This CDR3 comprises 12 residues. Germline CDR1 is LGHDT and CDR2 is YNNKEL (reference sequence). Trimming took off 3 bases at V and 7 bases at J, with 4 bases between the two ends. Here the CDR3 DNA reads TGTGCCAGCAGCCACGGAAATTCACCCCTCCACTTT. This gives the protein CASSHGNSPLHF.

This clone appeared once. The chain links TRBV7-8 to TRBJ2-7; TRBD1 agrees at 9 bases. Germline V gives CDR1 SGHVS, CDR2 FQNEAQ. V gave up 4 bases and J gave up 5 bases; unmatched junction bases: 6. This CDR3 comprises 14 residues. The CDR3 protein is CASSSGQGFNEQYF. CDR3 in DNA: TGTGCCAGCAGCTCGGGACAGGGATTCAACGAGCAGTACTTC.

The chain has TRBV5-6 and TRBJ2-1; unclear D gene. Trimming shortened V by 3 bases and J by 7 bases, and 14 bases separated the two germline ends. CDR1 SGHDT and CDR2 YYEEEE come from the germline V gene. The CDR3 contains 14 residues. CDR3 nucleotide sequence: TGTGCCAGCAGCTGGAGAACGGGCCCGAATGAGCAGTTCTTC. Its translation is CASSWRTGPNEQFF.

V usage is TRBV30 and J usage is TRBJ2-7; D is possibly TRBD1 (6 bases). Germline loops: CDR1 GTSNPN, CDR2 SVGIG (reference sequence). The CDR3 totals 15 residues. V gave up 5 bases and J gave up 1 base, with 18 bases separating them. CDR3: CAWSSQLGGSYEQYF. The CDR3 nucleotides read TGTGCCTGGTCATCACAGCTAGGGGGATCCTACGAGCAGTACTTC.

The chain carries TRBV5-5 and TRBJ2-5; D not certain. In germline, CDR1 is SGHKS, CDR2 YYEKEE (reference sequence). V lost 0 bases and J lost 5, with 8 bases in between. There are 13 residues in the CDR3. This CDR3 reads CASSLVGGETQYF. The CDR3 DNA reads TGTGCCAGCAGCTTGGTTGGTGGGGAGACCCAGTACTTC. The full variable domain, completed using reference TRBV5-5 and TRBJ2-5, is DAGVTQSPTHLIKTRGQQVTLRCSPISGHKSVSWYQQVLGQGPQFIFQYYEKEERGRGNFPDRFSARQFPNYSSELNVNALLLGDSALYLCASSLVGGETQYFGPGTRLLVL.

The chain couples TRBV7-9 to TRBJ2-2; 9 nucleotides line up with TRBD2. The CDR3 loop spans 16 amino acids. With 4 bases clipped from V and 5 bases from J, the junction kept 8 bases outside the gene matches. Germline CDR1 and CDR2: SEHNR and FQNEAQ (reference sequence). In DNA, the CDR3 is TGTGCCAGCAGCTCCCCTAGCGGGATAAGAACCGGGGAGCTGTTTTTT. Protein: CASSSPSGIRTGELFF.

The genes are TRBV11-3 and TRBJ2-7, with D maybe TRBD2 (6 bases). Deletions cut 3 bases from V and 0 bases from J, with 15 bases between. The CDR3 has 16 amino acids. Germline V gene sequence: CDR1 SGHNT, CDR2 YENEEA. The CDR3 DNA sequence: TGTGCCAGCAGCTTTGCGTGGGGGGAGAGCTCCTACGAGCAGTACTTC. Its translation: CASSFAWGESSYEQYF.

The chain employs TRBV3-1 (or the pseudogene TRBV3-2) and TRBJ1-5; D might be TRBD1 (5 bases). CDR3 length: 20 residues. Trimming removed 2 bases at V and 0 bases at J, with 23 bases between. The germline CDR1 and CDR2 sequences are LGHDT and YNNKEL (reference sequence). In DNA, the CDR3 is TGTGCCAGCAGCCAATCGGAGCCAGGGTGGGAATTATATAGCAATCAGCCCCAGCATTTT. Amino acid sequence: CASSQSEPGWELYSNQPQHF.

The chain carries TRBV5-1 and TRBJ1-6, with 8 bases matching TRBD1. The CDR3 totals 15 residues. Trimming took 3 bases from V and 9 from J; bases not matched to a gene: 8. Germline assignment: CDR1 SGHRS and CDR2 YFSETQ. CDR3 in DNA: TGCGCCAGCAGCTCCTCGACAGGGGCTGGTTCACCCCTCCACTTT. It codes for CASSSSTGAGSPLHF.

V usage is TRBV11-2 and J usage is TRBJ2-7; no clear D. CDR3 size: 11 residues. V was cut by 2 bases and J by 4 bases, with 3 bases left in between. Germline V lookup: CDR1 SGHAT, CDR2 FQNNGV. The CDR3 protein is CASSLRYEQYF. The DNA of the CDR3 is TGTGCCAGCAGCTTAAGGTACGAGCAGTACTTC.

This sequence joins TRBV4-2 and TRBJ1-2; 10 bases fit TRBD1. The CDR3 extends over 15 amino acids. Looked up from germline, CDR1 is LGHNA and CDR2 is YNFKEQ. V trimming: 3 bases; J trimming: 3 bases; junction bases outside the gene matches: 4. The CDR3 here is CASSHTGTGDYGYTF. The CDR3, as DNA: TGTGCCAGCAGCCATACCGGGACAGGGGACTATGGCTACACCTTC.

This clone counts as large. The chain carries TRBV6-5 and TRBJ2-1; D is undetermined. The CDR3 loop spans 11 amino acids. Germline V gene lookup returns CDR1 MNHEY and CDR2 SVGAGI. V dropped 4 bases and J dropped 9 bases, with 7 bases sitting between them. In DNA, the CDR3 is TGTGCCAGCAGTTTTGGGCGTGAGCAGTTCTTC. Amino acids: CASSFGREQFF.

This clone appeared a few times. The V and J genes are TRBV2 and TRBJ1-1; no firm D call. CDR1 is SNHLY, CDR2 FYNNEI, per germline. The CDR3 covers 11 residues. The V end lost 8 bases, the J end lost 6 bases, and 10 bases lay between the germline ends. CDR3 sequence (DNA): TGTGCCAGCGGGAAGGAGGCTGAAGCTTTCTTT. Its translation: CASGKEAEAFF.